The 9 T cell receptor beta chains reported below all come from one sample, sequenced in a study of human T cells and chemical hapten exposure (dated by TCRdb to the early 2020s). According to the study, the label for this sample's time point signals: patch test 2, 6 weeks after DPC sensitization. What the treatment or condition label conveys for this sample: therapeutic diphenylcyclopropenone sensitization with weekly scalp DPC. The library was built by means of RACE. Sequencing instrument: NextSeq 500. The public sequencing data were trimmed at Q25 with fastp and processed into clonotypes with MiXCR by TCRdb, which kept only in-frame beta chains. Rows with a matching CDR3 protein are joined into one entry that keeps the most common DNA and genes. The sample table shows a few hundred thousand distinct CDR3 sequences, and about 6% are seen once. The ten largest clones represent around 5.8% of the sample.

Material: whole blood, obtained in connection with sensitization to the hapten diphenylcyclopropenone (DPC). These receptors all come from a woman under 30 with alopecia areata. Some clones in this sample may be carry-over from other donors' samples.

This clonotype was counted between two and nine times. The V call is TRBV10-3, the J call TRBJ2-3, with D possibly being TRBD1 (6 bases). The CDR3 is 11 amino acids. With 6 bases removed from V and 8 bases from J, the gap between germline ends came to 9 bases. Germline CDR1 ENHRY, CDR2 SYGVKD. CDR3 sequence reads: CAIRGGATQYF. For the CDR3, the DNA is TGTGCCATCAGAGGGGGAGCTACGCAGTATTTT.

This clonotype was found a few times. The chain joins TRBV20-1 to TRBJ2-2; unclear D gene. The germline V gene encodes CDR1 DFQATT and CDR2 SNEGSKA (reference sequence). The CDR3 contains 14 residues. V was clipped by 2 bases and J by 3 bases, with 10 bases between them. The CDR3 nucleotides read TGCAGTGCTAGAAAAGGGCCTGACACCGGGGAGCTGTTTTTT. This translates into CSARKGPDTGELFF.

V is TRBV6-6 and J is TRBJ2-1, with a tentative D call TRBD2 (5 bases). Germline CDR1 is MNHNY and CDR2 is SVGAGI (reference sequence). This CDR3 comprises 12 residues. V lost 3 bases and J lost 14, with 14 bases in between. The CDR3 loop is CASSYSVGVEFF. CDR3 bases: TGTGCCAGCAGTTATTCCGTCGGGGTGGAGTTCTTC.

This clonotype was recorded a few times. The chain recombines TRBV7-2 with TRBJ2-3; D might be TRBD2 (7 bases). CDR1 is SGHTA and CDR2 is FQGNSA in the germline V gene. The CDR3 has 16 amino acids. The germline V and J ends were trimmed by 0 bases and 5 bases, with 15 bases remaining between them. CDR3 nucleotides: TGTGCCAGCAGCTTAGCCGGGGGGCGTGTGGTAGATACGCAGTATTTT. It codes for CASSLAGGRVVDTQYF.

The DNA for the CDR3 is TGTGCCAGCAGCTTAGGAGCGAATCAGCCCCAGCATTTT. It encodes CASSLGANQPQHF. V usage is TRBV7-2 and J usage is TRBJ1-5; D call uncertain. Trimming shortened V by 1 base and J by 4 bases, and 5 bases separated the two germline ends. Germline V gene data show CDR1 as SGHTA and CDR2 as FQGNSA. The CDR3 spans 13 residues.

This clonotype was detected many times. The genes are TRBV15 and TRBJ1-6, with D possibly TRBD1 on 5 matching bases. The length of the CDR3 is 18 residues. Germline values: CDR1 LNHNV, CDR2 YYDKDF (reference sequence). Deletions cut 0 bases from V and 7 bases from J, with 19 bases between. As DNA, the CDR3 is TGTGCCACCAGCAGAGATCCCGCCAGGGTCTCGAGCAATTCACCCCTCCACTTT. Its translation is CATSRDPARVSSNSPLHF.

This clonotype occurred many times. CDR3: CAIRASLEETQYF. In DNA form, the CDR3 reads TGTGCCATCAGGGCGAGCCTGGAAGAGACCCAGTACTTC. This rearrangement joins TRBV10-3 to TRBJ2-5; the D is unclear. CDR3 length: 13 residues. CDR1 is ENHRY and CDR2 is SYGVKD in the germline V gene. Trimming took off 6 bases at V and 3 bases at J, with 11 bases between the two ends.

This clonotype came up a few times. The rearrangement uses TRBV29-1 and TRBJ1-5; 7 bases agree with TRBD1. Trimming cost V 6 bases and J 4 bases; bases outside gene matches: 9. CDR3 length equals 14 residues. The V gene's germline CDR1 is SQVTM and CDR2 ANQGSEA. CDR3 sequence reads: CSVGTGVRNQPQHF. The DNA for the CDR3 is TGCAGCGTCGGCACAGGGGTACGAAATCAGCCCCAGCATTTT.

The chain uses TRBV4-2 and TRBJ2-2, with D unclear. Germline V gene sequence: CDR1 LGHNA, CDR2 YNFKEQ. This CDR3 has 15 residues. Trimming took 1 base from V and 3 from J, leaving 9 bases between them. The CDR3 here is CASSQGRTYTGELFF. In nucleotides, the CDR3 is TGTGCCAGCAGCCAAGGGAGAACATACACCGGGGAGCTGTTTTTT.